The next 16 T cell receptor beta chains were all read from a single sample in a study of blood T cell dynamics during melanoma immunotherapy. Sequenced by immunoSEQ multiplex PCR; TCRdb stores in-frame clones only, minus some. Found here are fewer than 11,000 clones, 89% of them singletons; the top ten hold about 7.4%. Indicated time point: pre-treatment baseline. Here the sequenced sample was blood, taken from a patient treated with checkpoint blockade. Every receptor here comes from a human donor with melanoma.

V is TRBV6-1 and J is TRBJ2-7, with 10 bases fitting TRBD2. V dropped 4 bases and J dropped 4; count of bases not matched to a gene: 13. Germline values: CDR1 MNHNS, CDR2 SASEGT. The CDR3 runs to 17 residues. In nucleotides, the CDR3 is TGTGCCAGCAGTGGTACCCTGGTTAGCGGGAGGCTATACGAGCAGTACTTC. Translating gives CASSGTLVSGRLYEQYF.

This clone was recorded only once. The rearrangement links TRBV7-2 to TRBJ2-5; a possible D gene is TRBD1 (6 bases). The CDR3 length is 15 residues. V dropped 5 bases and J dropped 3 bases, with 16 bases sitting between them. Germline values: CDR1 SGHTA, CDR2 FQGNSA. CDR3 nucleotides: TGTGCCAGCAGCCCCCCAGGGGTTCGGAAAGAGACCCAGTACTTC. Translated, it gives CASSPPGVRKETQYF.

V is TRBV6-1 and J is TRBJ2-5, with 13 bases that match TRBD2. The CDR3 length is 16 residues. Germline-derived CDR1 and CDR2 are MNHNS and SASEGT. After removal of 3 bases from V and 4 bases from J, the junction contained 5 bases not matched to a gene. The CDR3 here is CASSDGTSGRGETQYF. CDR3 DNA: TGTGCCAGCAGTGATGGTACTAGCGGGAGGGGAGAGACCCAGTACTTC.

This chain joins TRBV11-2 and TRBJ2-5; 7 bases align to TRBD2. This CDR3 is built from 13 residues. V dropped 5 bases and J dropped 7; count of bases not matched to a gene: 7. Germline CDR1 and CDR2: SGHAT and FQNNGV. CDR3 coding DNA: TGTGCCAGCAGCAACGGAGGGGAGGGGACCCAGTACTTC. Its protein product is CASSNGGEGTQYF.

This clone showed up just once. CDR3 in DNA: TGTGCCAGCAGCTTAGGGCACTCCTACGAGCAGTACTTC. This encodes CASSLGHSYEQYF. V gene TRBV7-8 combines with J gene TRBJ2-7; D gene uncertain. CDR3 length equals 13 residues. Germline V gene lookup returns CDR1 SGHVS and CDR2 FQNEAQ. Trimming shortened V by 1 base and J by 0 bases, and 4 bases separated the two germline ends.

V gene TRBV7-3 combines with J gene TRBJ2-2, with D perhaps matching TRBD2 (5 bases). Germline V gene sequence: CDR1 SGHTA, CDR2 FQGTGA. CDR3 length: 14 amino acids. V lost 5 bases and J lost 5, with 12 bases in between. The CDR3 bases are TGTGCCAGCAGCGCCGGAACTAGGACCGGGGAGCTGTTTTTT. Translated, it gives CASSAGTRTGELFF.

V and J are TRBV7-2 and TRBJ1-2, with 8 positions matching TRBD1. CDR1 is SGHTA and CDR2 is FQGNSA in the germline V gene. There are 14 residues in the CDR3. V trimming: 2 bases; J trimming: 2 bases; junction bases outside the gene matches: 1. The CDR3 loop is CASSLWTGNYGYTF. The CDR3 DNA reads TGTGCCAGCAGCTTATGGACAGGGAACTATGGCTACACCTTC.

The rearrangement links TRBV6-1 to TRBJ1-3; D is unclear. Trimming removed 2 bases from V and 8 bases from J, with 13 bases in between. The length of the CDR3 is 14 residues. The V gene's germline CDR1 is MNHNS and CDR2 SASEGT. CDR3 region: CASSETAGRHTIYF. The CDR3 coding sequence is TGTGCCAGCAGTGAAACAGCGGGGAGGCACACCATATATTTT.

This chain uses TRBV5-1 with TRBJ2-3, with 10 bases lining up with TRBD2. The CDR3 is 17 residues long. Germline V gene data show CDR1 as SGHRS and CDR2 as YFSETQ. J lost 8 bases, V lost 6 bases, and 18 bases had no gene match. The CDR3 DNA is TGCGCCAGCAACCTGGAGCCAGGGACTAGCGTAGGGGCTACGCAGTATTTT. Its translation: CASNLEPGTSVGATQYF.

The CDR3 sequence is CASSGLAELSSYNEQFF. DNA for the CDR3: TGTGCCAGCAGCGGACTAGCGGAGCTAAGCTCCTACAATGAGCAGTTCTTC. The rearrangement uses TRBV5-4 and TRBJ2-1; 10 bases are shared with TRBD2. The CDR3 has 17 amino acids. Per the germline V gene, CDR1 is SGHNT and CDR2 is YYREEE (reference sequence). J was trimmed by 0 bases and V by 4 bases; bases with no gene match: 7.

V is TRBV19 and J is TRBJ1-3; D perhaps matches TRBD1 (6 bases). Looked up from germline, CDR1 is LNHDA and CDR2 is SQIVND (reference sequence). CDR3 length: 16 residues. Trimming cost V 5 bases and J 1 base, with 15 bases left between them. The CDR3 is CASSRRGQSSGNTIYF. The CDR3 nucleotides read TGTGCCAGTAGTCGCCGGGGGCAGTCGTCTGGAAACACCATATATTTT.

This clone occurred once. This sequence joins TRBV19 and TRBJ1-5; tentative D call: TRBD1 (6 bases). CDR1 is LNHDA, CDR2 SQIVND, per germline (reference sequence). The V gene lost 7 bases and the J gene lost 4 bases, with 14 bases spanning the gap. The CDR3 runs to 14 residues. Here the CDR3 reads CASKYTGLNQPQHF. In DNA form, the CDR3 reads TGTGCCAGTAAATACACAGGGTTGAATCAGCCCCAGCATTTT.

The gene calls are TRBV7-2 and TRBJ2-2, with a weak D call TRBD2 (6 bases). The germline CDR1 and CDR2 sequences are SGHTA and FQGNSA. The CDR3 extends over 17 amino acids. Trimming removed 5 bases at V and 1 base at J, with 17 bases between. CDR3 in amino acids: CASSPGSGLRNTGELFF. The CDR3 bases are TGTGCCAGCAGCCCAGGTAGCGGTCTAAGGAACACCGGGGAGCTGTTTTTT.

This chain connects TRBV27 to TRBJ2-6, with a weak D call TRBD2 (5 bases). V was trimmed by 3 bases and J by 0 bases, leaving 6 bases between them. This CDR3 spans 15 amino acids. CDR1 MNHEY and CDR2 SMNVEV come from the germline V gene (reference sequence). In nucleotides, the CDR3 is TGTGCCAGCAGTTTTGAGGGCTCTGGGGCCAACGTCCTGACTTTC. Encoded protein: CASSFEGSGANVLTF.

The chain joins TRBV28 to TRBJ1-1, with D possibly matching TRBD1 (5 bases). V lost 6 bases, J lost 3 bases, and 17 bases lay in between. This CDR3 is built from 15 residues. Germline V gene data show CDR1 as MDHEN and CDR2 as SYDVKM. CDR3 sequence reads: CASRLAGGADTEAFF. CDR3 in DNA: TGTGCCAGCAGACTAGCAGGAGGGGCGGACACTGAAGCTTTCTTT.

In its sample, this clone was seen once. At one end, the junction sequence differs from germline, possibly due to a read error. The CDR3 region is CASREWSGSYGQYF. In DNA form, the CDR3 reads TGTGCCAGCAGAGAGTGGAGCGGGAGCTACGGGCAGTACTTC. V gene TRBV27 combines with J gene TRBJ2-7; 8 bases align to TRBD2. Germline V CDR1 and CDR2: MNHEY, SMNVEV (reference sequence). The CDR3 contains 14 residues.